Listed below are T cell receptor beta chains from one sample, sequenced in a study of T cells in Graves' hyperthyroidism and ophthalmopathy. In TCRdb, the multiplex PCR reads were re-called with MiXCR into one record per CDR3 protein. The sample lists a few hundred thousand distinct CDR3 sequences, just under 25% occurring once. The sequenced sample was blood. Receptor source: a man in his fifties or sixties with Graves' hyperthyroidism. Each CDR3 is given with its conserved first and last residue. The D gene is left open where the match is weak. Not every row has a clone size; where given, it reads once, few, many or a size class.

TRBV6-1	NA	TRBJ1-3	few	CASSLTVSGNTIYF	TGTGCCAGCAGTTTGACAGTATCTGGAAACACCATATATTTT
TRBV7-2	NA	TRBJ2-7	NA	CASSSGAGRDYEQYF	TGTGCCAGTAGTTCCGGGGCAGGGAGAGACTACGAGCAGTACTTC
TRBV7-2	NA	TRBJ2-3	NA	CASSLQSDTQYF	TGTGCCAGCAGCTTACAATCAGATACGCAGTATTTT
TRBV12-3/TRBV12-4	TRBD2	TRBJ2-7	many	CASSLALGLAGGSSYEQYF	TGTGCCAGCAGTTTAGCGCTAGGACTAGCGGGAGGGAGCTCCTACGAGCAGTACTTC
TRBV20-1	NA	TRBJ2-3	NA	CSAHRETDTQYF	TGCAGTGCCCACCGGGAAACAGATACGCAGTATTTT
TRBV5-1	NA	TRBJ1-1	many	CASSSDELKRDTEAFF	TGCGCCAGCAGCTCGGACGAACTGAAAAGGGACACTGAAGCTTTCTTT
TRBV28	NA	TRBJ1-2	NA	CASSTGIWNYGYTF	TGTGCCAGCAGTACGGGTATATGGAACTATGGCTACACCTTC
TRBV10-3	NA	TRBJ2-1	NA	CAISEGSNEQFF	TGTGCCATCAGTGAGGGGTCAAATGAGCAGTTCTTC
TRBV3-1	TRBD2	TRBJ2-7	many	CASSRSGSPYEQYF	TGTGCCAGCAGCCGTAGCGGGAGCCCCTACGAGCAGTACTTC
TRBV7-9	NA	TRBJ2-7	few	CASSPGNYEQYF	TGTGCCAGCAGCCCCGGGAACTACGAGCAGTACTTC
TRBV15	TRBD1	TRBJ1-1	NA	CATSRDRGSTEAFF	TGTGCCACCAGCAGAGACAGGGGGAGCACTGAAGCTTTCTTT
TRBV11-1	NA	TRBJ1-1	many	CASSLSMNTEAFF	TGTGCCAGCAGCTTATCTATGAACACTGAAGCTTTCTTT
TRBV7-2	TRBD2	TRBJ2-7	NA	CASSWGAGANEQYF	TGTGCCAGCAGCTGGGGAGCGGGAGCTAACGAGCAGTACTTC
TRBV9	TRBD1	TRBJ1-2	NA	CASSVVRTGEGYTF	TGTGCCAGCAGCGTAGTGCGGACAGGGGAGGGCTACACCTTC
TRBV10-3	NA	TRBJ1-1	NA	CAISELTNTEAFF	TGTGCCATCAGTGAACTGACGAACACTGAAGCTTTCTTT
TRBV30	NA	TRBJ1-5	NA	CAWSVRSNQPQHF	TGTGCCTGGAGTGTTCGGAGCAATCAGCCCCAGCATTTT
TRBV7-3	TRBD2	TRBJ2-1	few	CASSSSPTSANEQFF	TGTGCCAGCAGCTCTAGCCCCACTAGCGCCAATGAGCAGTTCTTC
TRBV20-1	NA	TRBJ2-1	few	CSAQQTGISYNEQFF	TGCAGTGCTCAACAGACAGGCATCTCCTACAATGAGCAGTTCTTC